This TCR beta chain was captured in a study of T cell responses to AZD1222 COVID-19 vaccine. V shed 4 bases, J shed 7 bases, and the junction held 9 bases outside the gene matches. The CDR3 runs 15 residues. Germline loops: CDR1 SGHDT, CDR2 YYEEEE. TCRdb keeps only in-frame clones here, not all; method: immunoSEQ multiplex PCR. The repertoire holds some 130,000 clones, about 91% seen once, with approximately 3% in the top ten. The receptor was isolated from an adult in good health. The chain is built from TRBV5-6 and TRBJ2-1, with 9 bases fitting TRBD2. The sample was peripheral blood, taken on day 0 of AZD1222 vaccination. CDR3 sequence reads: CASSHPSGIGNEQFF. For the CDR3, the DNA is TGTGCCAGCAGCCACCCTAGCGGGATTGGTAATGAGCAGTTCTTC.